These T cell receptor beta chains were read from a single sample in a study of T cell repertoires in cytomegalovirus infection. From the reads, TCRdb called clonotypes with MiXCR, one entry per CDR3 protein. This sample carries some 500,000 distinct CDR3 sequences, about 40% of them seen once, and the ten largest clones take 48%. The antigens for these receptors are not known. The specimen comprised cultured PBMCs, sampled from culture after CMV antigen stimulation. All receptors derive from a human donor in good health (CMV status not recorded). Some clones in this sample may be carry-over from other donors' samples. Each CDR3 is given with its conserved first and last residue. The D gene is left open where the match is weak. Not every row has a clone size; where given, it reads once, few, many or a size class.

V gene: TRBV24-1
D gene: NA
clone size: NA
J gene: TRBJ1-5
CDR3 protein: CATSDFYAQGGEDQPQHF
CDR3 DNA: TGTGCCACCAGTGATTTTTATGCCCAGGGTGGAGAGGATCAGCCCCAGCATTTT

V gene: TRBV18
D gene: NA
clone size: NA
J gene: TRBJ2-3
CDR3 protein: CVSSPPVGSTDTQYF
CDR3 DNA: TGTGTCAGCTCACCACCAGTGGGTTCCACAGATACGCAGTATTTT

V gene: TRBV7-8
D gene: TRBD2
clone size: many
J gene: TRBJ2-1
CDR3 protein: CASSPRTGGLYNEQFF
CDR3 DNA: TGTGCCAGCAGCCCCCGGACGGGGGGGCTCTACAATGAGCAGTTCTTC

V gene: TRBV18
D gene: NA
clone size: NA
J gene: TRBJ1-5
CDR3 protein: CASSRASLNQPQHF
CDR3 DNA: TGTGCCAGCTCACGTGCTAGTCTGAATCAGCCCCAGCATTTT

V gene: TRBV7-2
D gene: TRBD2
clone size: NA
J gene: TRBJ2-1
CDR3 protein: CASSPPGLAGHEQFF
CDR3 DNA: TGTGCCAGCAGCCCCCCGGGACTAGCGGGACATGAGCAGTTCTTC

V gene: TRBV7-4
D gene: TRBD1
clone size: once
J gene: TRBJ1-4
CDR3 protein: CASSLGRTGPNEKLFF
CDR3 DNA: TGTGCCAGCAGCTTAGGTCGGACAGGGCCTAATGAAAAACTGTTTTTT

V gene: TRBV20-1
D gene: NA
clone size: NA
J gene: TRBJ2-7
CDR3 protein: CSASYGRWNEQYF
CDR3 DNA: TGCAGTGCTAGCTATGGACGGTGGAACGAGCAGTACTTC

V gene: TRBV7-6
D gene: NA
clone size: few
J gene: TRBJ2-3
CDR3 protein: CASSLGPEKDTQYF
CDR3 DNA: TGTGCCAGCAGCTTAGGGCCGGAGAAGGATACGCAGTATTTT

V gene: TRBV20-1
D gene: NA
clone size: NA
J gene: TRBJ2-1
CDR3 protein: CSARPQRSVDEQFF
CDR3 DNA: TGCAGTGCCCGCCCTCAGCGCTCTGTGGATGAGCAGTTCTTC

V gene: TRBV6-1
D gene: NA
clone size: NA
J gene: TRBJ2-1
CDR3 protein: CASSELGVANEQFF
CDR3 DNA: TGTGCCAGCAGTGAATTGGGGGTTGCCAATGAGCAGTTCTTC

V gene: TRBV19
D gene: NA
clone size: few
J gene: TRBJ1-5
CDR3 protein: CASSKRQEINQPQHF
CDR3 DNA: TGTGCCAGTAGTAAAAGACAGGAAATCAATCAGCCCCAGCATTTT

V gene: TRBV5-3
D gene: NA
clone size: NA
J gene: TRBJ1-3
CDR3 protein: CASSLDFGNTIYF
CDR3 DNA: TGTGCCAGCAGCTTGGACTTTGGAAACACCATATATTTT

V gene: TRBV5-5
D gene: NA
clone size: NA
J gene: TRBJ1-5
CDR3 protein: CASSLPAGPQHF
CDR3 DNA: TGTGCCAGCAGCTTGCCAGCTGGGCCCCAGCATTTT

V gene: TRBV7-9
D gene: TRBD1
clone size: few
J gene: TRBJ2-5
CDR3 protein: CASSSGQGVETQYF
CDR3 DNA: TGTGCCAGCAGCTCCGGACAGGGGGTGGAGACCCAGTACTTC

V gene: TRBV11-2
D gene: NA
clone size: NA
J gene: TRBJ2-5
CDR3 protein: CASSLEVITETQYF
CDR3 DNA: TGTGCCAGCAGCTTAGAGGTGATAACAGAGACCCAGTACTTC

V gene: TRBV7-6
D gene: NA
clone size: NA
J gene: TRBJ2-4
CDR3 protein: CATRGSLAKNIQYF
CDR3 DNA: TGTGCCACCCGGGGGAGTCTAGCCAAAAACATTCAGTACTTC

V gene: TRBV20-1
D gene: TRBD2
clone size: NA
J gene: TRBJ2-3
CDR3 protein: CSALGGGAGTDTQYF
CDR3 DNA: TGCAGTGCTCTCGGGGGAGGGGCAGGCACAGATACGCAGTATTTT

V gene: TRBV12-3/TRBV12-4
D gene: TRBD1
clone size: few
J gene: TRBJ1-4
CDR3 protein: CASSQGGVPREKLFF
CDR3 DNA: TGTGCCAGCAGCCAGGGGGGGGTGCCTCGCGAAAAACTGTTTTTT

V gene: TRBV12-3/TRBV12-4
D gene: TRBD2
clone size: many
J gene: TRBJ2-7
CDR3 protein: CASSVAGDLEYEQYF
CDR3 DNA: TGTGCCAGCAGTGTAGCGGGAGATCTGGAGTACGAGCAGTACTTC

V gene: TRBV28
D gene: NA
clone size: once
J gene: TRBJ1-1
CDR3 protein: CASSLFGYGEAFF
CDR3 DNA: TGTGCCAGCAGTTTATTCGGGTATGGGGAAGCTTTCTTT

V gene: TRBV27
D gene: TRBD1
clone size: few
J gene: TRBJ2-1
CDR3 protein: CASSLSAGGIEQFF
CDR3 DNA: TGTGCCAGCAGTTTATCCGCAGGGGGAATTGAGCAGTTCTTC

V gene: TRBV5-5
D gene: NA
clone size: NA
J gene: TRBJ2-1
CDR3 protein: CASSLDMPNEQFF
CDR3 DNA: TGTGCCAGCAGCTTAGATATGCCGAATGAGCAGTTCTTC

V gene: TRBV7-2
D gene: NA
clone size: many
J gene: TRBJ2-2
CDR3 protein: CASSLQGGYSTGELFF
CDR3 DNA: TGTGCCAGCAGCCTGCAGGGGGGCTATTCCACCGGGGAGCTGTTTTTT

V gene: TRBV15
D gene: TRBD1
clone size: NA
J gene: TRBJ2-1
CDR3 protein: CATGTQGVNEQFF
CDR3 DNA: TGTGCCACCGGAACACAGGGGGTTAATGAGCAGTTCTTC

V gene: TRBV20-1
D gene: NA
clone size: NA
J gene: TRBJ2-3
CDR3 protein: CSAPDSPVGSDTQYF
CDR3 DNA: TGCAGTGCTCCTGACTCGCCAGTGGGGTCAGATACGCAGTATTTT

V gene: TRBV6-1
D gene: NA
clone size: NA
J gene: TRBJ2-3
CDR3 protein: CASSEGLRGRVTQYF
CDR3 DNA: TGTGCCAGCAGTGAAGGACTGCGGGGACGGGTTACGCAGTATTTT

V gene: TRBV20-1
D gene: NA
clone size: NA
J gene: TRBJ1-1
CDR3 protein: CSAPLGELNTEAFF
CDR3 DNA: TGCAGTGCCCCACTCGGGGAACTGAACACTGAAGCTTTCTTT

V gene: TRBV3-1
D gene: TRBD2
clone size: NA
J gene: TRBJ2-5
CDR3 protein: CASSYRTSGKGGETQYF
CDR3 DNA: TGTGCCAGCAGCTATAGGACTAGCGGGAAGGGGGGAGAGACCCAGTACTTC

V gene: TRBV4-3
D gene: TRBD2
clone size: NA
J gene: TRBJ2-3
CDR3 protein: CASSQRLAGRTDTQYF
CDR3 DNA: TGCGCCAGCAGCCAGAGACTAGCGGGAAGGACAGATACGCAGTATTTT

V gene: TRBV28
D gene: NA
clone size: few
J gene: TRBJ1-5
CDR3 protein: CASTRPQGGNQPQHF
CDR3 DNA: TGTGCCAGCACCCGCCCGCAAGGAGGCAATCAGCCCCAGCATTTT

V gene: TRBV10-3
D gene: NA
clone size: NA
J gene: TRBJ1-6
CDR3 protein: CATQGSYNSPLHF
CDR3 DNA: TGTGCCACCCAGGGCTCCTATAATTCACCCCTCCACTTT

V gene: TRBV6-8
D gene: TRBD2
clone size: NA
J gene: TRBJ2-1
CDR3 protein: CASSYPPTSGRHNEQFF
CDR3 DNA: TGTGCCAGCAGTTACCCCCCTACTAGCGGGAGGCACAATGAGCAGTTCTTC

V gene: TRBV6-6
D gene: NA
clone size: few
J gene: TRBJ2-6
CDR3 protein: CASSYEVAGANVLTF
CDR3 DNA: TGTGCCAGCAGTTACGAGGTAGCTGGGGCCAACGTCCTGACTTTC

V gene: TRBV4-2
D gene: NA
clone size: NA
J gene: TRBJ1-2
CDR3 protein: CASSQGDLDYGYTF
CDR3 DNA: TGTGCCAGCAGCCAAGGCGATTTAGACTATGGCTACACCTTC

V gene: TRBV24-1
D gene: TRBD1
clone size: few
J gene: TRBJ2-3
CDR3 protein: CATGTGGTDTQYF
CDR3 DNA: TGTGCGACCGGGACAGGGGGCACAGATACGCAGTATTTT

V gene: TRBV7-9
D gene: TRBD1
clone size: few
J gene: TRBJ2-5
CDR3 protein: CASSPGQDGTQYF
CDR3 DNA: TGTGCCAGCAGCCCCGGACAGGACGGGACCCAGTACTTC

V gene: TRBV7-4
D gene: NA
clone size: NA
J gene: TRBJ1-6
CDR3 protein: CASSDKQGPNSPLHF
CDR3 DNA: TGTGCCAGCAGCGATAAACAGGGTCCTAATTCACCCCTCCACTTT

V gene: TRBV7-9
D gene: NA
clone size: NA
J gene: TRBJ1-5
CDR3 protein: CASSLGTPKIVF
CDR3 DNA: TGTGCCAGCAGCTTGGGGACTCCGAAAATTGTCTTT

V gene: TRBV20-1
D gene: NA
clone size: once
J gene: TRBJ2-3
CDR3 protein: CSATRPPSTDTQYF
CDR3 DNA: TGCAGTGCTACCCGCCCCCCGAGCACAGATACGCAGTATTTT

V gene: TRBV7-2
D gene: NA
clone size: many
J gene: TRBJ2-5
CDR3 protein: CASSQGWETQYF
CDR3 DNA: TGTGCCAGCAGCCAGGGGTGGGAGACCCAGTACTTC

V gene: TRBV6-1
D gene: NA
clone size: once
J gene: TRBJ1-1
CDR3 protein: CASSEAGTMNTEAFF
CDR3 DNA: TGTGCCAGCAGTGAGGCAGGGACCATGAACACTGAAGCTTTCTTT

V gene: TRBV7-8
D gene: TRBD2
clone size: NA
J gene: TRBJ2-7
CDR3 protein: CASRTSGIYEQYF
CDR3 DNA: TGTGCCAGCCGGACTAGCGGGATTTACGAGCAGTACTTC

V gene: TRBV7-8
D gene: TRBD2
clone size: NA
J gene: TRBJ2-3
CDR3 protein: CASSPSRLAGGSTQYF
CDR3 DNA: TGTGCCAGCAGCCCCAGCAGACTAGCGGGGGGAAGTACGCAGTATTTT

V gene: TRBV10-3
D gene: NA
clone size: few
J gene: TRBJ1-2
CDR3 protein: CAISEAGYYGYTF
CDR3 DNA: TGTGCCATCAGTGAGGCGGGATACTATGGCTACACCTTC

V gene: TRBV7-2
D gene: TRBD2
clone size: few
J gene: TRBJ2-7
CDR3 protein: CASSPPWGGVTYEQYF
CDR3 DNA: TGTGCCAGCAGCCCCCCCTGGGGGGGTGTGACCTACGAGCAGTACTTC

V gene: TRBV11-2
D gene: TRBD2
clone size: NA
J gene: TRBJ2-1
CDR3 protein: CASSFLGTRNNEQFF
CDR3 DNA: TGTGCCAGCAGCTTCCTAGGGACTAGGAACAATGAGCAGTTCTTC

V gene: TRBV4-1
D gene: NA
clone size: few
J gene: TRBJ2-2
CDR3 protein: CASSHPVRDLNTGELFF
CDR3 DNA: TGCGCCAGCAGCCACCCGGTCAGAGATCTGAACACCGGGGAGCTGTTTTTT

V gene: TRBV12-3/TRBV12-4
D gene: TRBD1
clone size: NA
J gene: TRBJ1-1
CDR3 protein: CASSLRQGNTEAFF
CDR3 DNA: TGTGCCAGCAGTCTCCGACAGGGCAACACTGAAGCTTTCTTT